This TCR beta chain emerged from a study of spatial heterogeneity in lung cancer. Study details: Raw sequencing reads included, on average, more than 8.5 appearances of each unique TCR and UMI combination.

TCRdb reprocessed the 5' RACE reads via MiXCR and lists one record per CDR3 protein. This table has 5,300 or so distinct CDR3 sequences, around 5.2% appearing once. Per the germline V gene, CDR1 is SQVTM and CDR2 is ANQGSEA. V shed 5 bases and J 0 bases; nucleotides not matched to a gene: 4. This CDR3 region has 15 residues. The time point here: sample taken at primary tumor resection. Donors were about 70 untreated early-stage non-small cell lung cancer patients. The source was normal lung tissue next to the tumor, collected at surgery. The V gene is TRBV29-1, the J gene TRBJ2-7; TRBD2 agrees at 13 bases. The TCR was taken from a female donor with early-stage non-small cell lung cancer. The CDR3 protein is CSVTGTSGTSYEQYF. The CDR3 DNA is TGCAGCGTTACCGGGACTAGCGGGACCTCCTACGAGCAGTACTTC.